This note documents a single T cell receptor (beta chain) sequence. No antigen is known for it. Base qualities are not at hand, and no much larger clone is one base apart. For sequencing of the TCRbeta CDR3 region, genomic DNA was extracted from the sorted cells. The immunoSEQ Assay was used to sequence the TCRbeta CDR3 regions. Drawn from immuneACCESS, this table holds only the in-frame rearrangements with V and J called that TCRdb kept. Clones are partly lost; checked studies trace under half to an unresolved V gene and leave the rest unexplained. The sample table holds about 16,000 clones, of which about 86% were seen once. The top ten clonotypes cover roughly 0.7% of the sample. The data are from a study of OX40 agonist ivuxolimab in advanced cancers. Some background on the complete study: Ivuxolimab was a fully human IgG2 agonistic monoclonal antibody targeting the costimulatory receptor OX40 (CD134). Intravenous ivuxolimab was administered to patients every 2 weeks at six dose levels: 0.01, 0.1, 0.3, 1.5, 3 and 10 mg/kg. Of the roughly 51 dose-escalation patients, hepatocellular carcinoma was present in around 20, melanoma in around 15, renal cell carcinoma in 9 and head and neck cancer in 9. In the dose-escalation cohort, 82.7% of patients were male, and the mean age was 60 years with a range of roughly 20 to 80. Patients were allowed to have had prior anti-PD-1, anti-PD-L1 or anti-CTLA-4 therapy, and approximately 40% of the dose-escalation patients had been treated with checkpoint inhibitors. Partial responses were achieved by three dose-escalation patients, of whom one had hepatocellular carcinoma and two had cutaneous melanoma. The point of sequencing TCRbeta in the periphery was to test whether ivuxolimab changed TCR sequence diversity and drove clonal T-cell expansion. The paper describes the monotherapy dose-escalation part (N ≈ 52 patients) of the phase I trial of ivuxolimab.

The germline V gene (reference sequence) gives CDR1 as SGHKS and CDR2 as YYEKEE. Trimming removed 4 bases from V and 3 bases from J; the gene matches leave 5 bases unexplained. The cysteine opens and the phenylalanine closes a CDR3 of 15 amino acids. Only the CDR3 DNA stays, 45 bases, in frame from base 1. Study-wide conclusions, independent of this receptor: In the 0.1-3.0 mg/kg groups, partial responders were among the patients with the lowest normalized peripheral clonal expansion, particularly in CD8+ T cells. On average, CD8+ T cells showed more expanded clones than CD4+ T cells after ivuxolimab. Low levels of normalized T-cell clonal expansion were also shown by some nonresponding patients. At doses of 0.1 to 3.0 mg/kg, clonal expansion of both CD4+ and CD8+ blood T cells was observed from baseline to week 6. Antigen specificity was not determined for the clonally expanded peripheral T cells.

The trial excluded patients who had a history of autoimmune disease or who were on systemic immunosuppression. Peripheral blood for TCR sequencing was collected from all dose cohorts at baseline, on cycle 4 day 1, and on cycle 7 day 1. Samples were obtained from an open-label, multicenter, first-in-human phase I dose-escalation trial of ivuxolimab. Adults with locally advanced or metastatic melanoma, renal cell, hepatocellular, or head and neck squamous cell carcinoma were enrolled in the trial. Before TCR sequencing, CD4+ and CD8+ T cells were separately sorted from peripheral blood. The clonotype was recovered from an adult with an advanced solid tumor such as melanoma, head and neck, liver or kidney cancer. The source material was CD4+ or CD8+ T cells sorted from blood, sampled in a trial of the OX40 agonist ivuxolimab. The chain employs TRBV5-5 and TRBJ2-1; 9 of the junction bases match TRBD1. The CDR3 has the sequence CASSRDRGGYNEQFF. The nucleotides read TGTGCCAGCAGCCGTGACAGGGGGGGCTACAATGAGCAGTTCTTC.